This TCR beta chain is from a study of blood T cell repertoires in COVID-19. As for the study in general: The United States, Italy and Spain provided the acute and convalescent COVID-19 samples. Sample material is recorded as cDNA or gDNA derived from T cells, B-cell-depleted T cells, or PBMCs.

CDR3 length: 15 amino acids. Germline assignment: CDR1 MDHEN and CDR2 SYDVKM. J was trimmed by 5 bases and V by 1 base; bases with no gene match: 3. How the authors handled the data: Scientists estimated how many nucleated cells there were by amplifying reference gene primers. Profiled with immunoSEQ multiplex PCR; TCRdb holds only in-frame clones, not every one. Clone size and the V and J calls come from that table; the DNA yielded D and trimming. The profile shows hundreds of thousands of clones, around 82% of them singletons. The sequenced sample consisted of peripheral blood. The genes are TRBV28 and TRBJ2-2; TRBD2 agrees at 8 bases. This receptor was identified in a woman of 80 years or more with active or convalescent COVID-19. CDR3 nucleotides: TGTGCCAGCAGTTTATCGCTAGCGGGTACCGGGGAGCTGTTTTTT. This codes for CASSLSLAGTGELFF.